Each of the 18 T cell receptor beta chains below was sequenced from the same sample in a study of T cells in Graves' hyperthyroidism and ophthalmopathy. RNA transcripts served as the template for amplifying TCR beta CDR3 regions. First-round RT-PCR targeting the TCR CDR3 was performed with the HTBI primer set. One entry per CDR3 protein, called by TCRdb with MiXCR from the multiplex PCR reads. The sample comprises more than 500,000 distinct CDR3 sequences, 15% to 20% of which are singletons, and over 3.5% rests with the top ten. The material sequenced was blood. The source is a woman aged 25-40 years with Graves' hyperthyroidism.

The CDR3 DNA sequence: TGTGCCAGCACCGTACAGCGGACCATCCCCATAAATTCACCCCTCCACTTT. It is translated as CASTVQRTIPINSPLHF. The V and J genes are TRBV13 and TRBJ1-6; D gene uncertain. This CDR3 is 17 amino acids long. Germline CDR1 reads PRHDT; CDR2 reads FYEKMQ (reference sequence). V lost 7 bases to trimming and J lost 7 bases, with 23 bases between them.

This clonotype was found many times. The CDR3 DNA is TGTGCCAGCAGCTTATCACCGGGTTCAGATACGCAGTATTTT. Protein product: CASSLSPGSDTQYF. The chain links TRBV7-3 to TRBJ2-3, with unresolved D. The CDR3 runs to 14 residues. Germline CDR1 SGHTA, CDR2 FQGTGA. V was cut by 2 bases and J by 4 bases, with 10 bases left in between.

This clonotype was detected many times. This sequence joins TRBV28 and TRBJ2-1; TRBD2 might be the D (6 bases). The CDR3 sequence is 14 residues long. Between the trimmed V and J ends, which lost 8 bases and 7 bases, there was a span of 18 bases. Germline values: CDR1 MDHEN, CDR2 SYDVKM. The DNA for the CDR3 is TGTGCCAGCGGGGGGTACGGAACGGGGAATGAGCAGTTCTTC. Translated: CASGGYGTGNEQFF.

The sample holds a few counts of this clonotype. This chain connects TRBV20-1 to TRBJ1-6, with D unclear. From germline, CDR1 is DFQATT and CDR2 SNEGSKA (reference sequence). Between the trimmed V and J ends, which lost 1 base and 5 bases, there was a span of 12 bases. There are 15 residues in the CDR3. For the CDR3, the DNA is TGCAGTGCTAGAGTAGCGCAGCGAAATAATTCACCCCTCCACTTT. This codes for CSARVAQRNNSPLHF.

This clonotype was detected many times. The rearrangement links TRBV5-1 to TRBJ2-3, with D uncertain. This CDR3 has 14 amino acids. Germline V CDR1 and CDR2: SGHRS, YFSETQ. V lost 0 bases, J lost 3 bases, and 8 bases lay in between. The CDR3 DNA reads TGCGCCAGCAGCTTGGATTCGAGGACAGATACGCAGTATTTT. It encodes CASSLDSRTDTQYF.

This chain uses TRBV19 with TRBJ1-1; TRBD1 is a possible D gene (5 bases). Trimming removed 3 bases at V and 0 bases at J, with 11 bases between. The CDR3 has 15 residues. CDR1 and CDR2 (germline): LNHDA, SQIVND (reference sequence). In nucleotides, the CDR3 is TGTGCCAGTAGTATCTGGAGGGGACTGAACACTGAAGCTTTCTTT. This encodes CASSIWRGLNTEAFF.

In the case of this clonotype: Just one base apart from a much larger clone, this may be a read error. The chain has TRBV11-1 and TRBJ2-2; D might be TRBD2 (6 bases). The V end was cut by 0 bases, the J end by 4 bases, with 9 bases between. Germline V lookup: CDR1 SGHAT, CDR2 FQDESV (reference sequence). This CDR3 is 15 amino acids long. The CDR3 here is CASSLAVLATGELFF. The CDR3 DNA reads TGTGCCAGCAGCTTAGCCGTACTAGCCACCGGGGAGCTGTTTTTT.

This clonotype was seen repeatedly, ten times or more. The V and J genes are TRBV13 and TRBJ2-7; the match to TRBD1 covers 7 bases. The length of the CDR3 is 14 residues. Germline V gene sequence: CDR1 PRHDT, CDR2 FYEKMQ (reference sequence). V trimming: 3 bases; J trimming: 2 bases; junction bases outside the gene matches: 4. In DNA, the CDR3 is TGTGCCAGCAGCTTCATGGACAGGCCCTACGAGCAGTACTTC. Protein product: CASSFMDRPYEQYF.

The chain joins TRBV5-6 to TRBJ2-3, with 8 bases identical to TRBD1. Looked up from germline, CDR1 is SGHDT and CDR2 is YYEEEE. CDR3 length: 15 amino acids. The V gene end was trimmed by 3 bases and the J gene end by 2 bases; junction bases not matched to a gene: 5. DNA for the CDR3: TGTGCCAGCAGCTCACGGACAGGGTACACAGATACGCAGTATTTT. Translating it yields CASSSRTGYTDTQYF.

The chain uses TRBV30 and TRBJ2-5, with 11 bases aligning to TRBD1. Germline V gene lookup returns CDR1 GTSNPN and CDR2 SVGIG (reference sequence). The CDR3 length is 18 residues. V dropped 2 bases and J dropped 1; count of bases not matched to a gene: 12. The CDR3 loop reads CAWSRGTGGGLSQETQYF. Here the CDR3 DNA reads TGTGCCTGGAGTCGGGGGACAGGGGGTGGTCTGTCCCAAGAGACCCAGTACTTC. The full variable domain, completed using reference TRBV30 and TRBJ2-5, is SQTIHQWPATLVQPVGSPLSLECTVEGTSNPNLYWYRQAAGRGLQLLFYSVGIGQISSEVPQNLSASRPQDRQFILSSKKLLLSDSGFYLCAWSRGTGGGLSQETQYFGPGTRLLVL.

This clonotype was counted many times. This sequence joins TRBV3-1 and TRBJ2-2; TRBD1 matches at 8 bases. V trimming: 4 bases; J trimming: 6 bases; junction bases outside the gene matches: 4. Germline-derived CDR1 and CDR2 are LGHDT and YNNKEL (reference sequence). The CDR3 length is 14 residues. CDR3 nucleotides: TGTGCCAGCAGCCCATACAGGGGGGCCGGGGAGCTGTTTTTT. This encodes CASSPYRGAGELFF.

This clonotype was recorded many times. The chain employs TRBV6-5 and TRBJ2-1, with 7 bases fitting TRBD2. V lost 2 bases, J lost 4 bases, and 14 bases stayed unmatched. Germline values: CDR1 MNHEY, CDR2 SVGAGI. CDR3 length: 18 amino acids. The CDR3 coding sequence is TGTGCCAGCAGTTACCGGGGGGACCGTTTTAAGGGGTACAATGAGCAGTTCTTC. It specifies CASSYRGDRFKGYNEQFF.

V gene TRBV3-1 combines with J gene TRBJ1-3, with D possibly TRBD1 on 6 matching bases. The ends were cut back, 2 bases at V and 9 bases at J, with 11 bases in the middle. Germline V gene sequence: CDR1 LGHDT, CDR2 YNNKEL (reference sequence). The CDR3 length is 13 residues. For the CDR3, the DNA is TGTGCCAGCAGCCAAAAAACAGGGAGCACCATATATTTT. Residues: CASSQKTGSTIYF.

The rearrangement joins TRBV5-6 to TRBJ1-1; D is unresolved. Germline assignment: CDR1 SGHDT and CDR2 YYEEEE. The CDR3 contains 17 residues. V dropped 4 bases and J dropped 1 base, with 20 bases sitting between them. The CDR3, as DNA: TGTGCCAGCAGCCCCAATCGTCCGGGAAGGACGAACACTGAAGCTTTCTTT. Translated: CASSPNRPGRTNTEAFF.

This clonotype was recorded many times. The chain couples TRBV27 to TRBJ2-1, with D maybe TRBD1 (6 bases). From germline, CDR1 is MNHEY and CDR2 SMNVEV (reference sequence). V gave up 3 bases and J gave up 6 bases, with 9 bases separating them. This CDR3 has 13 residues. CDR3 sequence reads: CASSFGTFNEQFF. CDR3 sequence (DNA): TGTGCCAGCAGTTTCGGGACATTCAATGAGCAGTTCTTC.

This clonotype has a count of ten or more. The V and J genes are TRBV30 and TRBJ2-3; D unclear. The CDR3 is 13 residues long. Trimming left V 1 base short and J 4 bases short, with 9 bases between. Germline V gives CDR1 GTSNPN, CDR2 SVGIG (reference sequence). The CDR3 coding sequence is TGTGCCTGGAGTGAATTAAGCGCAGATACGCAGTATTTT. It encodes CAWSELSADTQYF.

This clonotype was counted at least ten times. The chain is built from TRBV20-1 and TRBJ2-7; D is perhaps TRBD2 (6 bases). CDR1 is DFQATT, CDR2 SNEGSKA, per germline (reference sequence). The CDR3 is 14 amino acids. Between the trimmed V and J ends, which lost 2 bases and 3 bases, there was a span of 14 bases. The CDR3, as DNA: TGCAGTGCTAGAACCACTGCGGGGAACTACGAGCAGTACTTC. The encoded protein is CSARTTAGNYEQYF.

This clonotype has ten or more counts. The chain employs TRBV27 and TRBJ2-1; TRBD2 matches 15 bases. CDR3 size: 15 residues. Germline trimming cut 8 bases from V and 10 bases from J; bases unmatched to any gene: 9. Germline V lookup: CDR1 MNHEY, CDR2 SMNVEV (reference sequence). Here the CDR3 DNA reads TGTGCCAGCGCCTCGGGACTAGCGGGAGGAAGCGAGCAGTTCTTC. This translates into CASASGLAGGSEQFF.